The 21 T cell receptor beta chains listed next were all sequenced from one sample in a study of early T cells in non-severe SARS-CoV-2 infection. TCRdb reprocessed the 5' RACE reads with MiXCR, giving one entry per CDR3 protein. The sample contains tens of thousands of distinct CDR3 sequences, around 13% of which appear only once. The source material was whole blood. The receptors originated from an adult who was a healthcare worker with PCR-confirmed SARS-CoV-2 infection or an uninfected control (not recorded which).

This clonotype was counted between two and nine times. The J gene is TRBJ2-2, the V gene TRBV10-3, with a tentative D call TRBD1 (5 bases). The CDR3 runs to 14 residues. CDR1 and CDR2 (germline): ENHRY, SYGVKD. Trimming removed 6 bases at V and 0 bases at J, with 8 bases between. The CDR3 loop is CAIRKDTNTGELFF. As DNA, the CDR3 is TGTGCCATCAGGAAGGACACGAACACCGGGGAGCTGTTTTTT.

This CDR3 is CASSGMGGAGNTIYF. CDR3 nucleotide sequence: TGTGCCAGCAGTGGGATGGGGGGCGCCGGAAACACCATATATTTT. The rearrangement links TRBV28 to TRBJ1-3; possibly TRBD1 for D (6 bases). Germline loops: CDR1 MDHEN, CDR2 SYDVKM. Trimming shortened V by 5 bases and J by 4 bases, and 15 bases separated the two germline ends. The CDR3 has 15 amino acids.

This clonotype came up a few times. The CDR3: CSARRDWEQYF. Here the CDR3 DNA reads TGCAGTGCCCGCCGGGACTGGGAGCAGTACTTC. The rearrangement joins TRBV20-1 to TRBJ2-7; TRBD2 is a possible D gene (6 bases). Trimming removed 6 bases from V and 7 bases from J, with 13 bases in between. CDR3 length equals 11 residues. Germline CDR1 DFQATT, CDR2 SNEGSKA (reference sequence).

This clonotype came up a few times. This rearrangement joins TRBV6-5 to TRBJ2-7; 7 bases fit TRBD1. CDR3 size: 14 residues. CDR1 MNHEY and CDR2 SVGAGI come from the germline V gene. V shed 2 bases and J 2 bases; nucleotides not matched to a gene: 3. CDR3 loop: CASSYTGQTYEQYF. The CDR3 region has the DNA TGTGCCAGCAGTTACACGGGACAGACCTACGAGCAGTACTTC.

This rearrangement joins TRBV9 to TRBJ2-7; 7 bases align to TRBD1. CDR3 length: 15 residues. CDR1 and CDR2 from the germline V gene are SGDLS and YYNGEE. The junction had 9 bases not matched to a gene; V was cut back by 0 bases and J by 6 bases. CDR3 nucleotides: TGTGCCAGCAGCGTAGCTATGGACAGGTTGGCCGAGCAGTACTTC. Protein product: CASSVAMDRLAEQYF.

CDR3 coding DNA: TGTGCCAGAGCCTACAGGAGAACCTACGAGCAGTACTTC. Its translation: CARAYRRTYEQYF. V gene TRBV6-4 combines with J gene TRBJ2-7, with TRBD1 as a possible D gene (5 bases). Germline V CDR1 and CDR2: MRHNA, SNTAGT. CDR3 length: 13 residues. The V gene lost 9 bases and the J gene lost 2 bases, with 14 bases spanning the gap.

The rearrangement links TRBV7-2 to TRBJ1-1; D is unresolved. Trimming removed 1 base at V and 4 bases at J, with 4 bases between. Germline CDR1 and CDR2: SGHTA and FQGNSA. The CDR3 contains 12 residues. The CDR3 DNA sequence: TGTGCCAGCAGCTTAGGGGTCACTGAAGCTTTCTTT. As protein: CASSLGVTEAFF.

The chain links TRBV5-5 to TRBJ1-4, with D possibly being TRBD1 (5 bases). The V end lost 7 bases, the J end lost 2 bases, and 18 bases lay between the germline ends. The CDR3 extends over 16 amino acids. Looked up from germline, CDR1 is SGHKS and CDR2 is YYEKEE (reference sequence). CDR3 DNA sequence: TGTGCCAGCTCCTCTGGTGGGGGTAGGACTAATGAAAAACTGTTTTTT. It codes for CASSSGGGRTNEKLFF. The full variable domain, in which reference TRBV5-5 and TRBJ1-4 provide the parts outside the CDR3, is DAGVTQSPTHLIKTRGQQVTLRCSPISGHKSVSWYQQVLGQGPQFIFQYYEKEERGRGNFPDRFSARQFPNYSSELNVNALLLGDSALYLCASSSGGGRTNEKLFFGSGTQLSVL.

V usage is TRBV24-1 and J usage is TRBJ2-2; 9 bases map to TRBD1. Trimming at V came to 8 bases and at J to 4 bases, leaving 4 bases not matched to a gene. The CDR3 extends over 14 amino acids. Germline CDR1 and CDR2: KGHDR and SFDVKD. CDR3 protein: CATMGQGRTGELFF. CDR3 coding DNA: TGTGCCACCATGGGACAGGGCCGCACCGGGGAGCTGTTTTTT.

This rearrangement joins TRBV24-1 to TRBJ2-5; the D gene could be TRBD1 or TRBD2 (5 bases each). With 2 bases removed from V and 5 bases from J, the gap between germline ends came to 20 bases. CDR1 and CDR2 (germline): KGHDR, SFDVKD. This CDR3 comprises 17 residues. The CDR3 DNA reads TGTGCCACCAGTGATTCGCCCGGACCCCGAGAGGGGGAGACCCAGTACTTC. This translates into CATSDSPGPREGETQYF.

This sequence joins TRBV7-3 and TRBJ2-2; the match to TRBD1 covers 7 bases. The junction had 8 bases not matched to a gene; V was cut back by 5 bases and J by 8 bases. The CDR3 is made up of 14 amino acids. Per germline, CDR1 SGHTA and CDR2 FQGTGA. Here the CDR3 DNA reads TGTGCCAGCAGCCGAAGACCGGGACAGGGGGAGCTGTTTTTT. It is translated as CASSRRPGQGELFF.

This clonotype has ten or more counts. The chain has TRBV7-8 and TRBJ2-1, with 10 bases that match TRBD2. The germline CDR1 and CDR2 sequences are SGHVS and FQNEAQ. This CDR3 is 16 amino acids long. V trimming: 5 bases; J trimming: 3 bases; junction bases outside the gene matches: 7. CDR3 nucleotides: TGTGCCAGCAGCCCCCAAGCGGGAGGGATCTACAATGAGCAGTTCTTC. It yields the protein CASSPQAGGIYNEQFF. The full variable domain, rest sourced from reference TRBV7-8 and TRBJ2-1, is GAGVSQSPRYKVAKRGQDVALRCDPISGHVSLFWYQQALGQGPEFLTYFQNEAQLDKSGLPSDRFFAERPEGSVSTLKIQRTQQEDSAVYLCASSPQAGGIYNEQFFGPGTRLTVL.

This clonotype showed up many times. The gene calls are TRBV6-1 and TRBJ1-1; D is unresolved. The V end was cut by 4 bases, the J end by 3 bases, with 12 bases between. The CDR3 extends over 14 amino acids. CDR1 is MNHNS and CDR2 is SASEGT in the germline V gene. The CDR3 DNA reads TGTGCCAGCAGTGTACAAGAGAGGTACACTGAAGCTTTCTTT. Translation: CASSVQERYTEAFF.

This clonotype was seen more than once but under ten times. DNA of the CDR3: TGTGCCAGCAGCTTAAAGGGGGGGTACGTCAATGAGCAGTTCTTC. Its protein product is CASSLKGGYVNEQFF. The rearrangement uses TRBV7-2 and TRBJ2-1; maybe TRBD2 (7 bases). V was cut by 2 bases and J by 6 bases, with 14 bases left in between. Germline lookup yields CDR1 SGHTA and CDR2 FQGNSA. The CDR3 is 15 residues long.

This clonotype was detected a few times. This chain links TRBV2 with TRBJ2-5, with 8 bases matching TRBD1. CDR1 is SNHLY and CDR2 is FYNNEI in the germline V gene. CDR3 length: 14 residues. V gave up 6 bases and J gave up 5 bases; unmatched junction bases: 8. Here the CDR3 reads CASSAGGLVETQYF. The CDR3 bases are TGTGCCAGCAGCGCAGGGGGCTTGGTGGAGACCCAGTACTTC. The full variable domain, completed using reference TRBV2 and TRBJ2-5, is EPEVTQTPSHQVTQMGQEVILRCVPISNHLYFYWYRQILGQKVEFLVSFYNNEISEKSEIFDDQFSVERPDGSNFTLKIRSTKLEDSAMYFCASSAGGLVETQYFGPGTRLLVL.

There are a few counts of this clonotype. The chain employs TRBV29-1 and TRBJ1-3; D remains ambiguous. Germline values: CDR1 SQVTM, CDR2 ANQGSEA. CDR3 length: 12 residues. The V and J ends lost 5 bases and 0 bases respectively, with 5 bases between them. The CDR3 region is CSVSNSGNTIYF. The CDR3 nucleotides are TGCAGCGTTTCCAACTCTGGAAACACCATATATTTT.

Here the CDR3 reads CASSPAPAMNTEAFF. The DNA of the CDR3 is TGTGCCAGCAGCCCGGCCCCTGCCATGAACACTGAAGCTTTCTTT. V usage is TRBV7-6 and J usage is TRBJ1-1; no definite D call. Trimming removed 5 bases from V and 0 bases from J, with 13 bases in between. Per the germline V gene, CDR1 is SGHVS and CDR2 is FNYEAQ. The CDR3 sequence is 15 residues long.

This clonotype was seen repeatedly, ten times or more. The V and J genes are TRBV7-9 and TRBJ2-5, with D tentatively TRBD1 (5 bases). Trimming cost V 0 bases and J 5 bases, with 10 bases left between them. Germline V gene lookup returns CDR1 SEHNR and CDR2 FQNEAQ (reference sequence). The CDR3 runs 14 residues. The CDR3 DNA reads TGTGCCAGCAGCTTAGCGTTAGGGGTGGAGACCCAGTACTTC. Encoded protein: CASSLALGVETQYF.

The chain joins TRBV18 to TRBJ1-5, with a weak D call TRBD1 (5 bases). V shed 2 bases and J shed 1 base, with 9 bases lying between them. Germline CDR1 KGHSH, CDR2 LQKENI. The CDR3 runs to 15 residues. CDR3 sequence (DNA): TGTGCCAGCTCACCAAACGGGGCGAGCAATCAGCCCCAGCATTTT. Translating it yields CASSPNGASNQPQHF.

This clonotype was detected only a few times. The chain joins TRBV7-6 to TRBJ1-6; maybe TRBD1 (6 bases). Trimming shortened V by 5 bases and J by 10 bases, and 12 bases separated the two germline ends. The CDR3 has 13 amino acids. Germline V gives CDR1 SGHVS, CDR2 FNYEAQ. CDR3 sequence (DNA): TGTGCCAGCAGCCGCGAGGGGGGCTCACCCCTCCACTTT. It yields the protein CASSREGGSPLHF. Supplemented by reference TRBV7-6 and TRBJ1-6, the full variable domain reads GAGVSQSPRYKVTKRGQDVALRCDPISGHVSLYWYRQALGQGPEFLTYFNYEAQQDKSGLPNDRFSAERPEGSISTLTIQRTEQRDSAMYRCASSREGGSPLHFGNGTRLTVT.

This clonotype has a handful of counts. The CDR3 nucleotides read TGTGCCAGCAGTCTAGCGGTCCCCTCTGGAAACACCATATATTTT. This gives the protein CASSLAVPSGNTIYF. This chain uses TRBV7-9 with TRBJ1-3; D call uncertain. There are 15 residues in the CDR3. Trimming left V 6 bases short and J 0 bases short, with 12 bases between. Germline V gene lookup returns CDR1 SEHNR and CDR2 FQNEAQ (reference sequence).